This T cell receptor (beta chain) derives from a study of beta chain features in type 1 diabetes. Study-wide context: Across the samples, about 110,000,000 sorted cells were examined in total.

What was sequenced were expressed TCRB transcripts, since all of the isolated RNA had been reverse transcribed. Produced via immunoSEQ multiplex PCR; TCRdb's table is partial and in-frame only. The table lists 600,000 to 750,000 clones, 9.5% to 15% of them singletons. This clone was seen a few times. Its matching antigen is unknown. Trimming removed 0 bases from V and 0 bases from J, with 10 bases in between. Germline V lookup: CDR1 SGHDT, CDR2 YYEEEE. This CDR3 contains 15 residues. Study observations and caveats: In type 1 diabetes patients, VDJ junctions had fewer insertions; deletions at these junctions were more frequent. Shorter templates might be favored by PCR, and equally so in patients and in controls. Shorter TCRB CDR3s, moderately but significantly so, marked every one of the four CD4+ subsets in Type 1 diabetes patients. The naive, central memory and Treg TCRB repertoires showed an apparent similarity that was greater among patients than among healthy donors.

Sequences were obtained from naive CD4+ T cells from blood. The source is a man under 40 with type 1 diabetes. The chain uses TRBV5-6 and TRBJ2-7; D might be TRBD1 (5 bases). The CDR3 DNA sequence: TGTGCCAGCAGCTTGGTGGGGCGGAGCTCCTACGAGCAGTACTTC. Its translation is CASSLVGRSSYEQYF.